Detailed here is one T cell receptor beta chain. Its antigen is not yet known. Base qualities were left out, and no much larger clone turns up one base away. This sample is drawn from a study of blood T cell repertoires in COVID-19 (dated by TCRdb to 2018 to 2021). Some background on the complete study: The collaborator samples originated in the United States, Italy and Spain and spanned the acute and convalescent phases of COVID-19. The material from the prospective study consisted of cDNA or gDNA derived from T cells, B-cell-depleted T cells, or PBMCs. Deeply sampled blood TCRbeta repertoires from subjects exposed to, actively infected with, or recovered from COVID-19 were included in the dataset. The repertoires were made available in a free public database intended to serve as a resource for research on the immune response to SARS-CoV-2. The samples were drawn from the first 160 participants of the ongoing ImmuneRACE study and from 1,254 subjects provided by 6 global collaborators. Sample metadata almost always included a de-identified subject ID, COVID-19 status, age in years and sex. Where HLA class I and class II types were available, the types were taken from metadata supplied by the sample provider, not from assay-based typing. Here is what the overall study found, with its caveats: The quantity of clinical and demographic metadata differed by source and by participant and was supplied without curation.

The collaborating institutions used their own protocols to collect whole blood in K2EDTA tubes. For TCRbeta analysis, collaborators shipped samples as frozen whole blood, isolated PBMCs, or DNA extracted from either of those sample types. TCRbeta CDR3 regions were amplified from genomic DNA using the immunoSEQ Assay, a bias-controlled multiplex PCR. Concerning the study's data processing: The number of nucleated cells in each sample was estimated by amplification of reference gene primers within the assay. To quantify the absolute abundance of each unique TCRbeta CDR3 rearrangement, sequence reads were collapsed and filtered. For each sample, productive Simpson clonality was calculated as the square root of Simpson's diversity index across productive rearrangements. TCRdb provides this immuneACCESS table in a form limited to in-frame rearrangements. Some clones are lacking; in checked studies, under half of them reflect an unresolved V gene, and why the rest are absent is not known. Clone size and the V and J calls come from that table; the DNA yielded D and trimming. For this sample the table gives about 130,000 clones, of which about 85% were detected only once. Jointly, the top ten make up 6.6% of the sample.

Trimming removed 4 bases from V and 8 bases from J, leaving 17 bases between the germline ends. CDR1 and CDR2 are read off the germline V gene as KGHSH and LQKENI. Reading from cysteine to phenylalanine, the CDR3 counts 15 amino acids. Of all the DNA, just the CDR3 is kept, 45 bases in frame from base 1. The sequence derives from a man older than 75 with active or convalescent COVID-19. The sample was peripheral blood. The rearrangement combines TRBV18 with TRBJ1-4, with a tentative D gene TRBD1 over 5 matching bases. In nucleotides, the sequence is TGTGCCAGCTCACGGTCGGGGGGGTCTCGAGAAAAACTGTTTTTT. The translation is CASSRSGGSREKLFF.